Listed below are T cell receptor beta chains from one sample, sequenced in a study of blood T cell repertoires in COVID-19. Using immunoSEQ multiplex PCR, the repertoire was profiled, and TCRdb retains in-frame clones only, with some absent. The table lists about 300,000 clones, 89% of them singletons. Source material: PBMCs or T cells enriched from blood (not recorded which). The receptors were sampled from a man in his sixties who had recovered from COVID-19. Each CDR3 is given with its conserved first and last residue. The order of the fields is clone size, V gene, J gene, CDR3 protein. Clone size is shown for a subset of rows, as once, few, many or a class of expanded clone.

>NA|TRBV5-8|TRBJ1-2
CASSLGSGRVDGYTF
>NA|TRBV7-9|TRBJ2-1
CASSSEQGNSYNEQFF
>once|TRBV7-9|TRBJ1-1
CASLGAPRNTEAFF
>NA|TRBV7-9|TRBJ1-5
CASSSAGGGGNQPQHF
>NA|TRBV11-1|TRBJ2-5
CASSMGQGAKTQYF
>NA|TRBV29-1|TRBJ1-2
CSVVSGGETGYGYTF
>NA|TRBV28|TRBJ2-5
CASSLGGAETQYF
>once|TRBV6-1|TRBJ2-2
CASSDPQGIAGELFF
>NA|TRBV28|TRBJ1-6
CASRQGIHSPLHF
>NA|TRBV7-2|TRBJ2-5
CASSLAAGGQETQYF
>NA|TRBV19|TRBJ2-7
CASSKRLGQGAERGYEQYF
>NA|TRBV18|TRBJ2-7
CASSPAPPGDPYEQYF
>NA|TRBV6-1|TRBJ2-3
CASSEFGGRPDTQYF
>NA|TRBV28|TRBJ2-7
CATTGTVYYEQYF
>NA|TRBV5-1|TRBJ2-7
CASSSGGTGAYEQYF
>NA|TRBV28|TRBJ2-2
CASSLSTGGTGELFF
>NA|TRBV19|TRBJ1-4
CASSTGQGDVEKLFF
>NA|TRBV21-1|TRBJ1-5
CASSKGGSNQPQHF
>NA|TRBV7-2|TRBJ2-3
CASSPTSGRASDTQYF
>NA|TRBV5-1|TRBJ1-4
CASSLGGTNEKLFF
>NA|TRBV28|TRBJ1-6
CASILAGIGSPLHF
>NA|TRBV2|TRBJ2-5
CASSGGTGGGQETQYF
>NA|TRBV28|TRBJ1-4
CASSSPAYSGGGEKLFF
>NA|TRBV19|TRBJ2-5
CASSSRTSGQETQYF
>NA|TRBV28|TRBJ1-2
CASSRNRGPSNYGYTF
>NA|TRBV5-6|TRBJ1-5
CASSSGPGGQPQHF
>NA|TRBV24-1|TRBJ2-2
CATSDLQQDNTGELFF
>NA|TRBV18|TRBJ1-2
CASSYGQGVRGYTF
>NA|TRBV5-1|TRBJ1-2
CASSEQGPPNYGYTF
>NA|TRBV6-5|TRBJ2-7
CASRTGFPYEQYF
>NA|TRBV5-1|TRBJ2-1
CASSSLAGSSNEQFF
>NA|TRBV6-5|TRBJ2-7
CASSLFTGGSYEQYF
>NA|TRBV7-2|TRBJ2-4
CASSLAGGGNIQYF
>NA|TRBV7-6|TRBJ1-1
CASSLGQGTLNTEAFF
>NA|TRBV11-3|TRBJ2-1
CASSLAGQSYNEQFF
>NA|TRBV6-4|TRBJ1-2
CASSDETANYGYTF
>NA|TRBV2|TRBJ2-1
CASSVVAGGEQFF
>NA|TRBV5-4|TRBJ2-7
CASSLGLAGGPREQYF
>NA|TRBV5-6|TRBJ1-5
CASSLFDRFNQPQHF
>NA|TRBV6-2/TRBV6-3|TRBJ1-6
CASSYLRQGESPLHF
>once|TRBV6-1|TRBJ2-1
CASSEVGLAGIEQFF
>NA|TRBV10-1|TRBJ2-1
CASSESSGIYNEQFF
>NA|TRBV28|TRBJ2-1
CASSFFGTGDNEQFF
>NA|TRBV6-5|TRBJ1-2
CASRGTANYGYTF
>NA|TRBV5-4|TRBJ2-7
CASSARQGSFSYEQYF
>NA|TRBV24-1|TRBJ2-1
CATSVSSSYNEQFF
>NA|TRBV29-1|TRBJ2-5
CSVPIGGYQETQYF
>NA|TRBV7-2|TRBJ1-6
CASSSGQGAYSPLHF
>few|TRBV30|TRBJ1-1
CAWGIGNTEAFF
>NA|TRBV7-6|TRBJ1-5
CASSLGTGSGNQPQHF
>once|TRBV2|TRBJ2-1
CASSPTSLAGGYNEQFF